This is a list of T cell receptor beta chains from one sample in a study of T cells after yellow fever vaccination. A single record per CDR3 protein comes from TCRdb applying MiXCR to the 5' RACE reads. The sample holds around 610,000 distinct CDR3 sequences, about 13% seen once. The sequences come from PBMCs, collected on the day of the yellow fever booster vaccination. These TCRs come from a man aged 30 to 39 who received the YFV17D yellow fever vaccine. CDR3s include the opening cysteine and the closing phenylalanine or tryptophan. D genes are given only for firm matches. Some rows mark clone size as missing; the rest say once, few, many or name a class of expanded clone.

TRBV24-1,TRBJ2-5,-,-,TGTGCCACCAAGGCTCTACAAGAGACCCAGTACTTC,CATKALQETQYF
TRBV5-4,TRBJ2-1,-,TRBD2,TGTGCCAGCAGCTACGCGGGAGGGCCTTTTGAGCAGTTCTTC,CASSYAGGPFEQFF
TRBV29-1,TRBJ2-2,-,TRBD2,TGCAGCGTTGACTTACTAGCGGGAGGTACCGGGGAGCTGTTTTTT,CSVDLLAGGTGELFF
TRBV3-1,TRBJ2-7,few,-,TGTGCCAGCAGCCAAGATCGTCTCGGCTACGAGCAGTACTTC,CASSQDRLGYEQYF
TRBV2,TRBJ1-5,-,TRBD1,TGTGCCAGCAGTGGCGGGACAGGGGTCAATCAGCCCCAGCATTTT,CASSGGTGVNQPQHF
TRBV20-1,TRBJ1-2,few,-,TGCAGTGCTAGACCTTCGGACAGCCGAGGGGGCTACACCTTC,CSARPSDSRGGYTF
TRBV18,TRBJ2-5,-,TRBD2,TGTGCCAGCTCACCACCGGGAGCGGGACAGTACTTC,CASSPPGAGQYF
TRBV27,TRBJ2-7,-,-,TGTGCCAGCAGTCCAGGTAGATCCGAGCAGTACTTC,CASSPGRSEQYF
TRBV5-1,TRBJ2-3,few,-,TGCGCCAGCAGCTTGGGTCTTGGCGGGAGCACAGATACGCAGTATTTT,CASSLGLGGSTDTQYF
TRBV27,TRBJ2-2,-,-,TGTGCCACCTCCTCGGGAATACACCGGGAGCTGTTTTTT,CATSSGIHRELFF
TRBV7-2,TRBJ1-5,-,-,TGTGCCAGCAGCCAACGGGGTGGGGACCATAGCAATCAGCCCCAGCATTTT,CASSQRGGDHSNQPQHF
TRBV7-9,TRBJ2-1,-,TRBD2,TGTGCCACGACCTTTAGCGGGATTGCCAATGAGCAGTTCTTC,CATTFSGIANEQFF
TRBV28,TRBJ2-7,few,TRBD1,TGTGCCAGTTGGGACAGGGGGTGGGAGGAGCAGTACTTC,CASWDRGWEEQYF
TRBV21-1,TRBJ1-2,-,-,TGTGCCAGCCGCGGCCGGCAGAGTTTTCCCCTCGTAGGTGGCTACACCTTC,CASRGRQSFPLVGGYTF
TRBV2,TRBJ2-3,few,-,TGTGCCAGCATTATTGTGGAGATGACAGATACGCAGTATTTT,CASIIVEMTDTQYF
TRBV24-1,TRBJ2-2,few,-,TGTGCCACCAGTGATACGACTTACACCGGGGAGCTGTTTTTT,CATSDTTYTGELFF
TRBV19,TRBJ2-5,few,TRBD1,TGTGCCAGTAGTATACTACAGGGGCCCCAAGAGACCCAGTACTTC,CASSILQGPQETQYF
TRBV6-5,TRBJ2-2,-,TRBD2,TGTGCCAGCAGTTATTTTGCGGCGGGAGTACGAACCGGGGAGCTGTTTTTT,CASSYFAAGVRTGELFF
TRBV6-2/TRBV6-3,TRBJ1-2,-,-,TGTGCCAGCAATCCAGTCGGGGGGGTCAGCTATGGCTACACCTTC,CASNPVGGVSYGYTF
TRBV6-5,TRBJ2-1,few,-,TGTGCCAGCGGGATGGGGAATGAGCAGTTCTTC,CASGMGNEQFF
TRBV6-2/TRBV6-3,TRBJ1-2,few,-,TGTGCCAGCAGTTCGGACAGCTACTATGGCTACACCTTC,CASSSDSYYGYTF
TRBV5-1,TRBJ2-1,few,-,TGCGCCAGCAGGCAGGACCTCAGCTCCTACAATGAGCAGTTCTTC,CASRQDLSSYNEQFF
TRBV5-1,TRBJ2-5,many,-,TGCGCCAGCAGAAAACCCCAAGAGACCCAGTACTTC,CASRKPQETQYF
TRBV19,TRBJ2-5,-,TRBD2,TGTGCCAGTAGCGATAGCGGGAGCGCCGACCAAGAGACCCAGTACTTC,CASSDSGSADQETQYF
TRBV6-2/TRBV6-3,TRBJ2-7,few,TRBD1,TGTGCCAGCAGCTCCCAGGGACAGTGGACCGAGCAGTACTTC,CASSSQGQWTEQYF
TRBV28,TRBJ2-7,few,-,TGTGCCAGCAGTCCGGGACTTGAGGCTGGAGAGCAGTACTTC,CASSPGLEAGEQYF
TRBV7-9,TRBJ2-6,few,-,TGTGCCAGCAGCACGGTCCCCAGATTCCCTGGGGCCAACGTCCTGACTTTC,CASSTVPRFPGANVLTF
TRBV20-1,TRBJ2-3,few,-,TGCAGTGCTAGAGCCCCCACAGGGCGAACAGATACGCAGTATTTT,CSARAPTGRTDTQYF
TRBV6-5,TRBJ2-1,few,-,TGTGCCAGCAGTTACGTGGCAGGGCGGACGGGTGAGCAGTTCTTC,CASSYVAGRTGEQFF
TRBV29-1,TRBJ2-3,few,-,TGCAGCGGTGGCTATGATACGCAGTATTTT,CSGGYDTQYF